This T cell receptor beta chain originates from a study of cytotoxic CD8 clonotypes in ibrutinib-treated CLL. Study observations and caveats: Patients with sustained remission and those progressing were sampled at differing times.

Trimming took off 7 bases at V and 0 bases at J, with 10 bases between the two ends. The CDR3 has 13 residues. CDR1 and CDR2 from the germline V gene are SQVTM and ANQGSEA. As to this clone: Its antigen is unidentified.

Investigators sought sequencing depths of between 1 in 200,000 and 1 in 1 million T cells. Data came from immunoSEQ multiplex PCR; TCRdb stores just in-frame clones and leaves some out. In the table there are some 310,000 clones, more than 65% of which are singletons. The receptor was derived from a human donor with chronic lymphocytic leukemia. The source was PBMCs, collected before ibrutinib treatment. The chain joins TRBV29-1 to TRBJ2-1; no clear D gene. CDR3 loop: CSAVTSSYNEQFF. DNA of the CDR3: TGCAGCGCCGTCACGAGCTCCTACAATGAGCAGTTCTTC.